A selection of T cell receptor beta chains follows, all from one sample in a study of regulatory T cells in long-lasting Graves disease. Via MiXCR, TCRdb re-called the multiplex PCR reads, giving one row per CDR3 protein. Of about 620,000 distinct CDR3 sequences listed, under 20% are singletons. The sample was also reused in another study, on T cells in Graves' hyperthyroidism and ophthalmopathy.

Specimen: peripheral blood mononuclear cells (PBMCs), collected at new diagnosis, from a patient treated with antithyroid drugs. The receptors were gathered from a woman aged 25 to 45 with Graves disease. Both conserved end residues are part of each CDR3. Fields, in order: clone size, J gene, V gene, D gene, CDR3 DNA, CDR3 protein. The D gene is left open where the match is weak. Expanded clones are given a class, and other clones once, few, many or no size at all.

size: few; J: TRBJ2-3; V: TRBV9; D: TRBD2; DNA: TGTGCCAGCAGCGTAGAACTAGCGAGCACAGATACGCAGTATTTT; CDR3: CASSVELASTDTQYF
size: many; J: TRBJ2-5; V: TRBV7-2; D: TRBD2; DNA: TGTGCCAGCAGCCCTACGACTAGCGGTTGGGAGACCCAGTACTTC; CDR3: CASSPTTSGWETQYF
size: -; J: TRBJ1-5; V: TRBV5-1; D: -; DNA: TGCGCCAGCAGCCCGAACGACCCCGTCAATCAGCCCCAGCATTTT; CDR3: CASSPNDPVNQPQHF
size: -; J: TRBJ2-4; V: TRBV11-3; D: -; DNA: TGTGCCAGCAGCTCTCCCGGGGAAAACATTCAGTACTTC; CDR3: CASSSPGENIQYF
size: few; J: TRBJ1-5; V: TRBV7-2; D: -; DNA: TGTGCCAGCAGCTTAGGGGTAGTGAGCAATCAGCCCCAGCATTTT; CDR3: CASSLGVVSNQPQHF
size: few; J: TRBJ1-2; V: TRBV7-9; D: -; DNA: TGTGCCAGCAGCCGCCTAAACAGGGCTGAAGGGGGCTACACCTTC; CDR3: CASSRLNRAEGGYTF
size: many; J: TRBJ1-5; V: TRBV28; D: -; DNA: TGTGCCAGCAAAACCTACTCCTCCGGCGGCAATCAGCCCCAGCATTTT; CDR3: CASKTYSSGGNQPQHF
size: many; J: TRBJ1-1; V: TRBV7-9; D: -; DNA: TGTGCCAGCAACCTCTGGAGGACAGCCCTGGACACTGAAGCTTTCTTT; CDR3: CASNLWRTALDTEAFF
size: -; J: TRBJ1-3; V: TRBV28; D: -; DNA: TGTGCCAGCAGTTTATCAGGAGGAAACACCATATATTTT; CDR3: CASSLSGGNTIYF
size: many; J: TRBJ2-1; V: TRBV24-1; D: TRBD2; DNA: TGTGCCACCAGTAAACTTCCGTCGGGAGGCCCCCCTATCTACAATGAGCAGTTCTTC; CDR3: CATSKLPSGGPPIYNEQFF
size: many; J: TRBJ1-5; V: TRBV28; D: TRBD1; DNA: TGTGCCAGCAGCCCCGGGACAGGGATGAATCAGCCCCAGCATTTT; CDR3: CASSPGTGMNQPQHF
size: many; J: TRBJ1-3; V: TRBV2; D: TRBD1; DNA: TGTGCCAGCAGAAAACTGCAGGGGGCCCGAAACACCATATATTTT; CDR3: CASRKLQGARNTIYF
size: once; J: TRBJ2-5; V: TRBV4-2; D: TRBD2; DNA: TGTGCCAGCAGCCGAGTACTAGCGGGAGCGGGGTTGGGAGAGACCCAGTACTTC; CDR3: CASSRVLAGAGLGETQYF
size: -; J: TRBJ2-1; V: TRBV7-2; D: -; DNA: TGTGCCAGCATCCTCCCGGGGGTCCGGTGGAATGAGCAGTTCTTC; CDR3: CASILPGVRWNEQFF
size: -; J: TRBJ2-2; V: TRBV19; D: -; DNA: TGTGCCAGTAGTATAGTCAGGGGAGTCACCGGGGAGCTGTTTTTT; CDR3: CASSIVRGVTGELFF
size: once; J: TRBJ1-2; V: TRBV29-1; D: -; DNA: TGCAGCGTTGAGGGCGAGGCGATCCTCAACTATGGCTACACCTTC; CDR3: CSVEGEAILNYGYTF
size: -; J: TRBJ2-1; V: TRBV24-1; D: -; DNA: TGTGCCACCAGTGATTTGTCAGCGGACTTCGAGCGCAATGAGCAGTTCTTC; CDR3: CATSDLSADFERNEQFF
size: -; J: TRBJ2-3; V: TRBV19; D: -; DNA: TGTGCCAGTAGTCCGATCTTTCTCACAAGGTTCGTTACAGATACGCAGTATTTT; CDR3: CASSPIFLTRFVTDTQYF
size: few; J: TRBJ1-2; V: TRBV27; D: -; DNA: TGTGCCAGCGGGCAGCTGATGGGGGGCTTTAATGGCTACACCTTC; CDR3: CASGQLMGGFNGYTF
size: many; J: TRBJ1-5; V: TRBV10-3; D: -; DNA: TGTGCCATCAGTGAGCAGAGTCAGCCCCAGCATTTT; CDR3: CAISEQSQPQHF
size: few; J: TRBJ1-1; V: TRBV3-1; D: -; DNA: TGTGCCAGCAGCCAAGATACAACCTCGAAGGAGGGTGGGGCTTTCTTT; CDR3: CASSQDTTSKEGGAFF
size: -; J: TRBJ2-7; V: TRBV30; D: TRBD2; DNA: TGTGCCTGTGCAGCGGGAGGGCCCTACGAGCAGTACTTC; CDR3: CACAAGGPYEQYF
size: -; J: TRBJ2-1; V: TRBV6-1; D: -; DNA: TGTGCCAGCAGCCCCCGTTTCCAGAGCTCCTACGATGAGCAGTTCTTC; CDR3: CASSPRFQSSYDEQFF
size: -; J: TRBJ2-3; V: TRBV7-2; D: TRBD2; DNA: TGTGCCAGCAGTCGACCGGGACTAGCGGGGACAGATACGCAGTATTTT; CDR3: CASSRPGLAGTDTQYF
size: -; J: TRBJ2-7; V: TRBV28; D: TRBD1; DNA: TGTGCCAGCAGCCCTACCGGCGCGTGGCCAGGGGGCCCGTACGAGCAGTACTTC; CDR3: CASSPTGAWPGGPYEQYF
size: few; J: TRBJ2-1; V: TRBV19; D: -; DNA: TGTGCCAGTAGTATCCCATCCTTTGACGTCCCCTATTCCTCCTACAATGAGCAGTTCTTC; CDR3: CASSIPSFDVPYSSYNEQFF
size: -; J: TRBJ1-2; V: TRBV5-4; D: -; DNA: TGTGCCAGCGGCACGGGAGATCTGGGTAACTATGGCTACACCTTC; CDR3: CASGTGDLGNYGYTF
size: many; J: TRBJ1-2; V: TRBV28; D: -; DNA: TGTGCCAGCAGTACCCGGTCCCGGTCTAACTATGGCTACACCTTC; CDR3: CASSTRSRSNYGYTF
size: few; J: TRBJ2-3; V: TRBV6-1; D: TRBD1; DNA: TGTGCCAGCAGTGCCCTCCCGACAGGGTTTCGGACAGATACGCAGTATTTT; CDR3: CASSALPTGFRTDTQYF
size: many; J: TRBJ1-6; V: TRBV28; D: -; DNA: TGTGCCAGCAGGGACGTCCGAAGTTCACCCCTCCACTTT; CDR3: CASRDVRSSPLHF
size: many; J: TRBJ1-2; V: TRBV7-6; D: TRBD1; DNA: TGTGCCAGCAGCTTAGCTTCAGGGGGCGGCTATGGCTACACCTTC; CDR3: CASSLASGGGYGYTF
size: few; J: TRBJ2-3; V: TRBV20-1; D: TRBD2; DNA: TGCAGTGCTAGAGATCCTAGCGGGAGTGGGGATACGCAGTATTTT; CDR3: CSARDPSGSGDTQYF
size: -; J: TRBJ1-2; V: TRBV30; D: -; DNA: TGTGCCTGGAGTGTACCTACACAGGGCCGATACGGTGGCTACACCTTC; CDR3: CAWSVPTQGRYGGYTF
size: many; J: TRBJ1-1; V: TRBV12-3/TRBV12-4; D: -; DNA: TGTGCCAGCAGTTTCCCCCGCCGACAGACTGAAGCTTTCTTT; CDR3: CASSFPRRQTEAFF
size: -; J: TRBJ1-1; V: TRBV19; D: TRBD1; DNA: TGTGCCAGTAGCTGGGACAGGACAAACACTGAAGCTTTCTTT; CDR3: CASSWDRTNTEAFF
size: many; J: TRBJ2-7; V: TRBV28; D: TRBD1; DNA: TGTGCCAGCAGTCTGGACAGGGTAAAGTACTTC; CDR3: CASSLDRVKYF